Listed below are T cell receptor beta chains from one sample, sequenced in a study of T cell responses to AZD1222 COVID-19 vaccine. The data were produced by immunoSEQ multiplex PCR, yet TCRdb's version contains in-frame clones alone and is incomplete. The repertoire holds 150,000 or so clones, with roughly nine tenths as singletons. The sequences come from peripheral blood, collected on day 0 of MenACWY control vaccination. Source of these receptors: an adult in good health. The CDR3 runs from the conserved cysteine through the conserved F or W. A D gene is named only where the DNA matches it firmly. Part of the rows lack a size; the others show once, few, many or a class for expanded clones.

d_gene: TRBD1; j_gene: TRBJ1-5; abundance: .; v_gene: TRBV7-9; CDR3aa: CASSLGTGAVHQPQHF; CDR3nt: TGTGCCAGCAGCTTAGGGACAGGGGCGGTACATCAGCCCCAGCATTTT
d_gene: .; j_gene: TRBJ2-7; abundance: .; v_gene: TRBV15; CDR3aa: CATSRGAGRSYEQYF; CDR3nt: TGTGCCACCAGCAGAGGGGCAGGGCGCTCCTACGAGCAGTACTTC
d_gene: .; j_gene: TRBJ2-7; abundance: few; v_gene: TRBV6-1; CDR3aa: CASSDTHPAYEQYF; CDR3nt: TGTGCCAGCAGTGATACCCACCCAGCCTACGAGCAGTACTTC
d_gene: TRBD2; j_gene: TRBJ2-7; abundance: .; v_gene: TRBV5-4; CDR3aa: CASSSGLAVSYEQYF; CDR3nt: TGTGCCAGCAGCTCGGGACTAGCGGTCTCCTACGAGCAGTACTTC
d_gene: .; j_gene: TRBJ2-1; abundance: .; v_gene: TRBV15; CDR3aa: CATSRPGNEQFF; CDR3nt: TGTGCCACCAGCAGACCAGGGAATGAGCAGTTCTTC
d_gene: .; j_gene: TRBJ2-7; abundance: once; v_gene: TRBV20-1; CDR3aa: CSAPGAYEQYF; CDR3nt: TGCAGTGCTCCCGGGGCCTACGAGCAGTACTTC
d_gene: .; j_gene: TRBJ1-5; abundance: .; v_gene: TRBV6-2/TRBV6-3; CDR3aa: CASSYRANQPQHF; CDR3nt: TGTGCCAGCAGTTACCGCGCCAATCAGCCCCAGCATTTT
d_gene: TRBD2; j_gene: TRBJ2-7; abundance: once; v_gene: TRBV19; CDR3aa: CASSRTSANPYEQYF; CDR3nt: TGTGCCAGTAGTAGAACTAGCGCGAACCCCTACGAGCAGTACTTC
d_gene: TRBD1; j_gene: TRBJ1-2; abundance: .; v_gene: TRBV28; CDR3aa: CASRYRGGGYGYTF; CDR3nt: TGTGCCAGCAGGTACAGGGGTGGTGGCTATGGCTACACCTTC
d_gene: .; j_gene: TRBJ2-7; abundance: .; v_gene: TRBV7-6; CDR3aa: CASSLSGYEQYF; CDR3nt: TGTGCCAGCAGCTTATCGGGGTACGAGCAGTACTTC
d_gene: .; j_gene: TRBJ2-2; abundance: few; v_gene: TRBV2; CDR3aa: CASTQYGRTGELFF; CDR3nt: TGTGCCAGCACCCAGTACGGGAGAACCGGGGAGCTGTTTTTT
d_gene: TRBD2; j_gene: TRBJ2-2; abundance: once; v_gene: TRBV12-3/TRBV12-4; CDR3aa: CASSFRGDGELFF; CDR3nt: TGTGCCAGCAGTTTCCGGGGGGACGGGGAGCTGTTTTTT
d_gene: .; j_gene: TRBJ2-1; abundance: once; v_gene: TRBV6-5; CDR3aa: CAISEGSYNEQFF; CDR3nt: TGTGCCATCTCCGAGGGCTCCTACAATGAGCAGTTCTTC
d_gene: TRBD1; j_gene: TRBJ2-3; abundance: .; v_gene: TRBV24-1; CDR3aa: CATSDPKGGQGAFITSTDTQYF; CDR3nt: TGTGCCACCAGTGATCCAAAGGGTGGACAGGGGGCATTTATAACTAGCACAGATACGCAGTATTTT
d_gene: .; j_gene: TRBJ1-2; abundance: .; v_gene: TRBV27; CDR3aa: CASSFYAGQGHYGYTF; CDR3nt: TGTGCCAGCAGTTTCTACGCGGGTCAGGGACACTATGGCTACACCTTC
d_gene: .; j_gene: TRBJ2-2; abundance: .; v_gene: TRBV21-1; CDR3aa: CASSKALAGAGELFF; CDR3nt: TGTGCCAGCAGCAAAGCGCTTGCGGGGGCCGGGGAGCTGTTTTTT
d_gene: .; j_gene: TRBJ1-1; abundance: .; v_gene: TRBV9; CDR3aa: CASSRTLGANTEAFF; CDR3nt: TGTGCCAGCAGTAGAACCCTAGGGGCGAACACTGAAGCTTTCTTT
d_gene: .; j_gene: TRBJ1-3; abundance: .; v_gene: TRBV5-1; CDR3aa: CASTSTLGGRAGNTIYF; CDR3nt: TGCGCCAGCACCTCAACGCTAGGTGGAAGGGCTGGAAACACCATATATTTT
d_gene: .; j_gene: TRBJ1-6; abundance: .; v_gene: TRBV10-1; CDR3aa: CASSARLQAPNSPLHF; CDR3nt: TGCGCCAGCAGCGCTAGATTACAGGCCCCGAATTCACCCCTCCACTTT
d_gene: TRBD2; j_gene: TRBJ2-2; abundance: .; v_gene: TRBV6-4; CDR3aa: CASKWASGTGELFF; CDR3nt: TGTGCCAGCAAGTGGGCTAGCGGCACCGGGGAGCTGTTTTTT
d_gene: .; j_gene: TRBJ1-4; abundance: .; v_gene: TRBV11-2; CDR3aa: CASSFASPGGEKLFF; CDR3nt: TGTGCCAGCAGCTTTGCTTCGCCTGGTGGTGAAAAACTGTTTTTT
d_gene: .; j_gene: TRBJ2-1; abundance: .; v_gene: TRBV29-1; CDR3aa: CSVTSLGNEQFF; CDR3nt: TGCAGCGTTACAAGTTTAGGCAATGAGCAGTTCTTC
d_gene: .; j_gene: TRBJ1-2; abundance: .; v_gene: TRBV29-1; CDR3aa: CSVEGPEGGYTF; CDR3nt: TGCAGCGTTGAAGGCCCAGAGGGTGGCTACACCTTC
d_gene: .; j_gene: TRBJ2-5; abundance: .; v_gene: TRBV15; CDR3aa: CATSINRDPQTQYF; CDR3nt: TGTGCCACCAGCATCAACCGGGACCCGCAGACCCAGTACTTC
d_gene: .; j_gene: TRBJ2-3; abundance: .; v_gene: TRBV7-2; CDR3aa: CASSQSGAHSTDTQYF; CDR3nt: TGTGCCAGCAGCCAATCCGGGGCGCATAGCACAGATACGCAGTATTTT
d_gene: .; j_gene: TRBJ1-3; abundance: .; v_gene: TRBV7-6; CDR3aa: CASSLVARTVSGNTIYF; CDR3nt: TGTGCCAGCAGCTTAGTTGCGAGGACAGTCTCTGGAAACACCATATATTTT
d_gene: .; j_gene: TRBJ2-4; abundance: .; v_gene: TRBV2; CDR3aa: CASQINRDGIQYF; CDR3nt: TGTGCCAGCCAAATAAACAGGGACGGCATTCAGTACTTC
d_gene: .; j_gene: TRBJ2-5; abundance: .; v_gene: TRBV9; CDR3aa: CASSVAAGAFGETQYF; CDR3nt: TGTGCCAGCAGCGTAGCAGCAGGGGCTTTTGGAGAGACCCAGTACTTC
d_gene: TRBD1; j_gene: TRBJ1-2; abundance: .; v_gene: TRBV2; CDR3aa: CASSSRTGGGYTF; CDR3nt: TGTGCCAGCAGTTCCCGGACAGGTGGTGGCTACACCTTC
d_gene: .; j_gene: TRBJ2-5; abundance: .; v_gene: TRBV5-1; CDR3aa: CASSPLEVAETQYF; CDR3nt: TGCGCCAGCAGCCCCCTGGAGGTGGCGGAGACCCAGTACTTC
d_gene: TRBD2; j_gene: TRBJ2-3; abundance: .; v_gene: TRBV11-1; CDR3aa: CASSSRGSGGDTQYF; CDR3nt: TGTGCCAGCAGCTCCCGGGGTAGCGGGGGAGATACGCAGTATTTT
d_gene: TRBD2; j_gene: TRBJ2-2; abundance: few; v_gene: TRBV2; CDR3aa: CASNLGLAGGLRTGELFF; CDR3nt: TGTGCCAGCAACTTGGGACTAGCGGGGGGGCTTAGGACCGGGGAGCTGTTTTTT
d_gene: .; j_gene: TRBJ2-7; abundance: .; v_gene: TRBV6-2/TRBV6-3; CDR3aa: CASSLTRDGVYEQYF; CDR3nt: TGTGCCAGCAGTCTAACTCGGGACGGAGTCTACGAGCAGTACTTC
d_gene: .; j_gene: TRBJ1-4; abundance: once; v_gene: TRBV28; CDR3aa: CASTARGEKLFF; CDR3nt: TGTGCCAGCACCGCCCGAGGTGAAAAACTGTTTTTT
d_gene: .; j_gene: TRBJ1-3; abundance: .; v_gene: TRBV7-2; CDR3aa: CASSFTEVNTIYF; CDR3nt: TGTGCCAGCAGCTTTACAGAAGTAAACACCATATATTTT
d_gene: TRBD2; j_gene: TRBJ2-5; abundance: .; v_gene: TRBV7-2; CDR3aa: CASSQAPSGYQETQYF; CDR3nt: TGTGCCAGCAGCCAAGCGCCTAGCGGGTACCAAGAGACCCAGTACTTC
d_gene: TRBD2; j_gene: TRBJ2-1; abundance: .; v_gene: TRBV4-2; CDR3aa: CASSLKIGSSGSIVYGNEQFF; CDR3nt: TGTGCCAGCAGCCTAAAGATTGGGTCTAGCGGGAGTATAGTGTATGGCAATGAGCAGTTCTTC
d_gene: .; j_gene: TRBJ1-1; abundance: once; v_gene: TRBV7-9; CDR3aa: CASTDNSEAFF; CDR3nt: TGTGCCAGCACCGACAATAGTGAAGCTTTCTTT
d_gene: .; j_gene: TRBJ1-4; abundance: few; v_gene: TRBV15; CDR3aa: CATTVGQPNEKLFF; CDR3nt: TGTGCCACCACCGTCGGACAGCCGAATGAAAAACTGTTTTTT
d_gene: .; j_gene: TRBJ2-2; abundance: .; v_gene: TRBV7-3; CDR3aa: CASTLRGGRAGELFF; CDR3nt: TGTGCCAGCACCCTTCGAGGAGGGCGCGCCGGGGAGCTGTTTTTT
d_gene: .; j_gene: TRBJ1-5; abundance: .; v_gene: TRBV27; CDR3aa: CASSLGTDSNQPQHF; CDR3nt: TGTGCCAGCAGTTTAGGGACGGATAGCAATCAGCCCCAGCATTTT
d_gene: .; j_gene: TRBJ1-4; abundance: .; v_gene: TRBV5-1; CDR3aa: CASSLARMNEKLFF; CDR3nt: TGCGCCAGCAGCTTGGCCAGGATGAATGAAAAACTGTTTTTT
d_gene: .; j_gene: TRBJ1-4; abundance: .; v_gene: TRBV7-9; CDR3aa: CASSFRGTTTNEKLFF; CDR3nt: TGTGCCAGCAGCTTTAGGGGGACAACAACTAATGAAAAACTGTTTTTT
d_gene: TRBD1; j_gene: TRBJ1-2; abundance: .; v_gene: TRBV12-3/TRBV12-4; CDR3aa: CASSRRQGRTF; CDR3nt: TGTGCCAGCAGCCGCAGACAGGGCCGCACCTTC
d_gene: .; j_gene: TRBJ2-7; abundance: .; v_gene: TRBV25-1; CDR3aa: CASSHSASAIYEQYF; CDR3nt: TGTGCCAGCAGCCACAGTGCCAGCGCCATCTACGAGCAGTACTTC
d_gene: .; j_gene: TRBJ2-2; abundance: .; v_gene: TRBV9; CDR3aa: CASSVAEGELFF; CDR3nt: TGTGCCAGCAGCGTAGCTGAGGGGGAGCTGTTTTTT
d_gene: .; j_gene: TRBJ2-2; abundance: few; v_gene: TRBV6-2/TRBV6-3; CDR3aa: CASSYRRDTGELFF; CDR3nt: TGTGCCAGCAGTTACAGGCGGGACACCGGGGAGCTGTTTTTT